Sequencing of this T cell receptor beta chain was carried out in a study of T cells in Graves' hyperthyroidism and ophthalmopathy. The study's findings and limits: Most thyroid clonotypes with frequency above 0.001 were detected in blood.

This clonotype was seen ten or more times. Its antigen is undetermined. The CDR3 totals 16 residues. V gave up 7 bases and J gave up 0 bases, with 18 bases separating them. Germline values: CDR1 MNHEY, CDR2 SVGEGT. Amplified regions were TCR beta CDR3 sequences from RNA transcripts. During a first-round RT-PCR of the TCR CDR3, the HTBI primer set was used. Each CDR3 protein gets one entry after TCRdb re-called the multiplex PCR reads with MiXCR. The sample yields 540,000 or so distinct CDR3 sequences, around 16% seen once. Stable Graves' hyperthyroidism denoted no ophthalmopathy progression over 18 months. Fresh peripheral blood, around 10 ml of it, supplied the PBMCs.

The chain employs TRBV6-2 or TRBV6-3 and TRBJ1-1; maybe TRBD1 (6 bases). The source of this sequence is a woman aged 25-40 years with Graves' hyperthyroidism. Material for sequencing was blood. CDR3 nucleotide sequence: TGTGCCAGCACCGACTGGGGGGGCTCCTTGAACACTGAAGCTTTCTTT. Translating it yields CASTDWGGSLNTEAFF.